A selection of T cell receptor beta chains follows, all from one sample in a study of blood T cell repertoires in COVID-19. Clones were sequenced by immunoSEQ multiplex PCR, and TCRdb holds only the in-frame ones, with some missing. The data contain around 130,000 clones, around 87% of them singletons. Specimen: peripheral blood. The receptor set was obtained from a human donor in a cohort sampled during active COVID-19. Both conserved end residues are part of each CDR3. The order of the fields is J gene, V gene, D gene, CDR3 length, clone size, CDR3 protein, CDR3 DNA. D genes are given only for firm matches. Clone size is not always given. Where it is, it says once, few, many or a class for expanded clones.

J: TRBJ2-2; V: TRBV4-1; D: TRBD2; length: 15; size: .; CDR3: CASSDSGILTGELFF; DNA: TGCGCCAGCAGCGACAGCGGGATCTTGACCGGGGAGCTGTTTTTT
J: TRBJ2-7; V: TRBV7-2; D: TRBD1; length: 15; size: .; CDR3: CASSLGTGSSYEQYF; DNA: TGTGCCAGCAGCTTAGGGACAGGCAGCTCCTACGAGCAGTACTTC
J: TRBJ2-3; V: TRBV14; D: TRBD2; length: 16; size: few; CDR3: CASSPAGLAAFNTQYF; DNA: TGTGCCAGCAGTCCAGCGGGACTAGCGGCCTTTAATACGCAGTATTTT
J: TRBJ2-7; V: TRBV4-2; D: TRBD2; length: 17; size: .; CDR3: CASSQESGLAGRREQYF; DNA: TGTGCCAGCAGCCAAGAATCGGGACTAGCGGGGAGGCGGGAGCAGTACTTC
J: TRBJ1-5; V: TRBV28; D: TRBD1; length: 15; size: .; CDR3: CASSFPDRVNQPQHF; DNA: TGTGCCAGCAGTTTCCCGGACAGGGTCAATCAGCCCCAGCATTTT
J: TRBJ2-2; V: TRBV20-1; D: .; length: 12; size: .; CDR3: CSASQDTGELFF; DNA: TGCAGTGCTAGTCAGGACACCGGGGAGCTGTTTTTT
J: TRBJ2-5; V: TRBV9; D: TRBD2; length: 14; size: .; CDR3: CASSESGGGETQYF; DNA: TGTGCCAGCAGCGAGAGCGGGGGAGGAGAGACCCAGTACTTC
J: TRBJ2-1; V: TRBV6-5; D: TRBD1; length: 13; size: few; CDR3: CASRTGEGAEQFF; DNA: TGTGCTTCGAGGACAGGGGAAGGAGCTGAGCAGTTCTTC
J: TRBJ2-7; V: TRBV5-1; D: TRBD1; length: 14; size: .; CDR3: CASSSGTGGGEQYF; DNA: TGCGCCAGCAGCTCCGGGACAGGGGGAGGCGAGCAGTACTTC
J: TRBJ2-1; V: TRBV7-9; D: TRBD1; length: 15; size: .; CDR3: CASSLPRDRANEQFF; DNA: TGTGCCAGCAGCTTACCCCGGGACAGGGCCAATGAGCAGTTCTTC
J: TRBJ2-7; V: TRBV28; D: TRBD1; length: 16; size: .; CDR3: CASSSSGQGVFDEQYF; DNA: TGTGCCAGCAGTTCAAGCGGACAGGGGGTATTCGACGAGCAGTACTTC
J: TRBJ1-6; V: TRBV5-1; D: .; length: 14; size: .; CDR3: CASSPGQRNSPLHF; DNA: TGCGCCAGCAGCCCGGGACAAAGAAATTCACCCCTCCACTTT
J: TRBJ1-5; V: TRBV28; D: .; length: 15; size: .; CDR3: CASSLAQARNQPQHF; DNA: TGTGCCAGCAGTTTAGCACAGGCCCGCAATCAGCCCCAGCATTTT
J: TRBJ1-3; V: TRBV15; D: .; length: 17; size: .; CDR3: CATSRHSRRGSGNTIYF; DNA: TGTGCCACCAGCAGACATTCGCGACGGGGCTCTGGAAACACCATATATTTT
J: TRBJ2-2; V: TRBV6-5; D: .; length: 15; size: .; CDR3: CASSPQGRVTGELFF; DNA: TGTGCCAGCAGTCCCCAGGGCAGGGTCACCGGGGAGCTGTTTTTT
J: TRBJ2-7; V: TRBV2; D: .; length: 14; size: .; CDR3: CASSQELRSYEQYF; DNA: TGTGCCAGCAGCCAAGAGCTCCGCTCCTACGAGCAGTACTTC
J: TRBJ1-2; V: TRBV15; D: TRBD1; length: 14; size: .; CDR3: CATSRETGGYGYTF; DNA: TGTGCCACCAGCAGGGAGACAGGGGGCTATGGCTACACCTTC
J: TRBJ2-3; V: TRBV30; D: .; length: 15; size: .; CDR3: CAWSVAGQITDTQYF; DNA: TGTGCCTGGAGTGTGGCGGGACAGATCACAGATACGCAGTATTTT
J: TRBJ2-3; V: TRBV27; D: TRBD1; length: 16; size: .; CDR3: CASSSNGQGALNTQYF; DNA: TGTGCCAGCAGTTCTAACGGACAGGGGGCTCTTAATACGCAGTATTTT
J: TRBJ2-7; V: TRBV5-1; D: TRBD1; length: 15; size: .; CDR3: CASSFGQGRGLEQYF; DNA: TGCGCCAGCAGCTTTGGACAGGGGCGGGGACTCGAGCAGTACTTC
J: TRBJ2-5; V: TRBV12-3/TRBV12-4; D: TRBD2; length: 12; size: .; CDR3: CASRRGGETQYF; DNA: TGTGCCAGCCGTCGGGGGGGTGAGACCCAGTACTTC
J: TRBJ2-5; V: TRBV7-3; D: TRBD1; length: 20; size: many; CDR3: CASSLSSPVPGQGGQETQYF; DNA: TGTGCCAGCAGCTTATCCTCCCCTGTCCCGGGACAGGGAGGGCAAGAGACCCAGTACTTC
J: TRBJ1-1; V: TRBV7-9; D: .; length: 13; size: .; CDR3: CASGQGQNTEAFF; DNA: TGTGCCAGCGGGCAGGGTCAGAACACTGAAGCTTTCTTT
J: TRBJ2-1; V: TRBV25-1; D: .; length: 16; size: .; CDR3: CASGDKSIGEHNEQFF; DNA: TGTGCCAGCGGGGACAAATCCATCGGGGAGCACAATGAGCAGTTCTTC
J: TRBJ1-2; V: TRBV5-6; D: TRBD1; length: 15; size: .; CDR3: CASSLTGAGNYGYTF; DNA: TGTGCCAGCAGCTTGACAGGGGCTGGTAACTATGGCTACACCTTC
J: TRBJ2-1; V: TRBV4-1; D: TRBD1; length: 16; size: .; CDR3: CASSQESDRGRLEQFF; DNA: TGCGCCAGCAGCCAAGAAAGCGACAGGGGGCGCCTTGAGCAGTTCTTC
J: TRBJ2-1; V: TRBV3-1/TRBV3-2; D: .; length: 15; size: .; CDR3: CASSQDREWDNEQFF; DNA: TGTGCCAGCAGCCAAGATCGGGAATGGGACAATGAGCAGTTCTTC
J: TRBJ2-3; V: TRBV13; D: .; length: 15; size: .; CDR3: CATPPRREITDTQYF; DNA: TGTGCCACCCCCCCGAGGAGGGAGATCACAGATACGCAGTATTTT
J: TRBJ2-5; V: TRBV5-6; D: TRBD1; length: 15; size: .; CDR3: CASSRSTGGMETQYF; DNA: TGTGCCAGCAGCCGATCGACAGGGGGGATGGAGACCCAGTACTTC
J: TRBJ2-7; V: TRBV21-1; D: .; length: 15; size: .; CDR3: CASSLGAGPSYEQYF; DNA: TGTGCCAGCAGCCTAGGAGCGGGACCCTCCTACGAGCAGTACTTC
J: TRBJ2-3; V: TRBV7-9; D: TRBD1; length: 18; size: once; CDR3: CASSLLYRDRVSTDTQYF; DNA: TGTGCCAGCAGCTTATTATACCGGGACAGGGTGAGCACAGATACGCAGTATTTT